This T cell receptor (beta chain) was identified during a study of cytomegalovirus exposure and HLA in healthy donors. Primers: 60 Vbeta forward and 13 Jbeta reverse. Generated by immunoSEQ multiplex PCR, the TCRdb table keeps only in-frame clones and is missing some. Of more than 100,000 clones listed, approximately 15% are singletons. The germline CDR1 and CDR2 sequences are MDHEN and SYDVKM. V lost 5 bases, J lost 5 bases, and 5 bases stayed unmatched. The CDR3 spans 14 residues. Those who donated were healthy bone marrow donors. This clone occurred a few times. The antigen is not known. Study-level findings and limits: The study put roughly 160 TCR beta chains on its list as cytomegalovirus-associated. An analysis that came later showed most CMV-associated TCR beta chains appearing HLA-restricted.

The clonotype originates from a woman younger than 30 in good health and CMV-seronegative. The chain has TRBV28 and TRBJ1-5; TRBD1 matches at 8 bases. Material: PBMCs. CDR3 amino acids: CASSPGGADQPQHF. The CDR3 DNA is TGTGCCAGCAGTCCAGGGGGCGCGGATCAGCCCCAGCATTTT.